A single sample gave rise to the 25 T cell receptor beta chains below, sequenced in a study of human thymus T cells. Resections were taken during corrective heart surgery, and the thymus tissue came from these. The protocol was immunoSEQ multiplex PCR, while the TCRdb copy is restricted to in-frame clones and leaves out a portion. The table has some 130,000 clones, 90% to 95% seen once. The sequenced sample was thymus tissue. These receptors were taken from a boy in the first two years of life with a congenital heart defect but otherwise immunologically healthy.

The gene calls are TRBV10-3 and TRBJ2-6; no clear D. Looked up from germline, CDR1 is ENHRY and CDR2 is SYGVKD. The CDR3 totals 14 residues. V was clipped by 11 bases and J by 0 bases, with 11 bases between them. CDR3 sequence: CASVAFSGANVLTF. CDR3 DNA sequence: TGTGCCTCCGTGGCCTTCTCTGGGGCCAACGTCCTGACTTTC.

The gene calls are TRBV5-8 and TRBJ2-1; TRBD1 is a possible D gene (6 bases). CDR1 SGHTS and CDR2 YDEGEE come from the germline V gene. The ends were cut back, 8 bases at V and 2 bases at J, with 14 bases in the middle. The CDR3 is made up of 14 amino acids. The CDR3 nucleotides read TGTGCCAGTCCTCACAGGGACCCCTACAATGAGCAGTTCTTC. Encoded protein: CASPHRDPYNEQFF.

The gene calls are TRBV4-3 and TRBJ2-3; no reliable D call. Germline CDR1 reads LGHNA; CDR2 reads YSLEER. This CDR3 comprises 13 residues. The ends were cut back, 2 bases at V and 5 bases at J, with 8 bases in the middle. In DNA form, the CDR3 reads TGCGCCAGCAGCCAACGTAGAGAAGATACGCAGTATTTT. The encoded protein is CASSQRREDTQYF.

This chain links TRBV9 with TRBJ2-1; D not resolved. Germline lookup yields CDR1 SGDLS and CDR2 YYNGEE. V was shortened by 5 bases and J by 4 bases, with 16 bases between the two germline ends. This CDR3 comprises 15 residues. The CDR3 sequence is CASRDPPNQYNEQFF. CDR3 bases: TGTGCCAGCAGAGACCCTCCCAATCAGTACAATGAGCAGTTCTTC.

The table lists this clone with a count of one. The chain recombines TRBV4-3 with TRBJ2-3, with D possibly matching TRBD2 (5 bases). CDR1 is LGHNA, CDR2 YSLEER, per germline. The V and J ends lost 1 base and 1 base respectively, with 9 bases between them. This CDR3 spans 15 amino acids. The CDR3 region is CASSQAGYRTDTQYF. The CDR3 bases are TGCGCCAGCAGCCAAGCGGGGTACCGCACAGATACGCAGTATTTT.

Written as DNA, the CDR3 is TGTGCCAGCAGCGTCGGACAGGGGGGATCTTACGAGCAGTACTTC. Its translation is CASSVGQGGSYEQYF. This rearrangement joins TRBV7-6 to TRBJ2-7, with 10 bases fitting TRBD1. Per germline, CDR1 SGHVS and CDR2 FNYEAQ. V lost 5 bases, J lost 4 bases, and 8 bases stayed unmatched. The CDR3 has 15 amino acids.

The J gene is TRBJ1-6, the V gene TRBV28, with 9 bases that match TRBD1. This CDR3 has 14 residues. The germline gives CDR1 MDHEN, CDR2 SYDVKM. V gave up 5 bases and J gave up 4 bases; unmatched junction bases: 0. The CDR3 DNA reads TGTGCCAGCAGTGGACAGGGGTATAATTCACCCCTCCACTTT. This sequence encodes CASSGQGYNSPLHF.

The rearrangement uses TRBV7-9 and TRBJ2-3, with 8 positions matching TRBD2. The germline V gene has CDR1 SEHNR and CDR2 FQNEAQ (reference sequence). The CDR3 sequence is 14 residues long. Trimming cost V 8 bases and J 6 bases; bases outside gene matches: 10. This CDR3 is CASGGTRRGDTQYF. As DNA, the CDR3 is TGTGCCAGCGGAGGGACTAGACGAGGGGATACGCAGTATTTT.

This sequence joins TRBV5-8 and TRBJ2-2; D is ambiguous. V lost 4 bases and J lost 3, with 13 bases in between. The CDR3 extends over 15 amino acids. Germline values: CDR1 SGHTS, CDR2 YDEGEE. CDR3 region: CASSPIIGYTGELFF. CDR3 in DNA: TGTGCCAGCAGCCCGATTATTGGATACACCGGGGAGCTGTTTTTT.

The V call is TRBV6-1, the J call TRBJ1-1; maybe TRBD1 (5 bases). The CDR3 is made up of 16 amino acids. Trimming took off 4 bases at V and 0 bases at J, with 15 bases between the two ends. From germline, CDR1 is MNHNS and CDR2 SASEGT. This chain's CDR3 is CASSVGVGALNTEAFF. The CDR3 DNA sequence: TGTGCCAGCAGTGTGGGTGTAGGGGCCCTGAACACTGAAGCTTTCTTT.

This clone was detected only a few times. This sequence joins TRBV25-1 and TRBJ1-1, with a tentative D call TRBD1 (5 bases). The germline V and J ends were trimmed by 2 bases and 10 bases, with 14 bases remaining between them. From germline, CDR1 is MGHDK and CDR2 SYGVNS. This CDR3 contains 13 residues. In nucleotides, the CDR3 is TGTGCCAGCAGTGAAGCTGAGGGGAAGGGAGCTTTCTTT. It translates to CASSEAEGKGAFF.

The V gene is TRBV9, the J gene TRBJ1-2; D remains unclear. Trimming removed 3 bases at V and 0 bases at J, with 15 bases between. Germline-derived CDR1 and CDR2 are SGDLS and YYNGEE. The CDR3 loop spans 16 amino acids. The DNA for the CDR3 is TGTGCCAGCAGCGCCGAAGGACTCCTAGCTAACTATGGCTACACCTTC. It codes for CASSAEGLLANYGYTF.

The chain couples TRBV9 to TRBJ2-6, with D perhaps TRBD2 (6 bases). From germline, CDR1 is SGDLS and CDR2 YYNGEE. This CDR3 has 16 residues. Trimming removed 4 bases from V and 0 bases from J, with 11 bases in between. The CDR3 DNA follows: TGTGCCAGCAGCCCTCACGGGAGCTCTGGGGCCAACGTCCTGACTTTC. Translated: CASSPHGSSGANVLTF. The full variable domain, its missing parts supplied by reference TRBV9 and TRBJ2-6, is DSGVTQTPKHLITATGQRVTLRCSPRSGDLSVYWYQQSLDQGLQFLIQYYNGEERAKGNILERFSAQQFPDLHSELNLSSLELGDSALYFCASSPHGSSGANVLTFGAGSRLTVL.

This chain connects TRBV7-9 to TRBJ1-2, with D perhaps TRBD1 (6 bases). The germline V gene has CDR1 SEHNR and CDR2 FQNEAQ (reference sequence). The ends were cut back, 0 bases at V and 4 bases at J, with 9 bases in the middle. The CDR3 runs 14 residues. CDR3 DNA sequence: TGTGCCAGCAGCTTAGCGGGGGCTATCTATGGCTACACCTTC. As protein: CASSLAGAIYGYTF.

The chain links TRBV4-3 to TRBJ2-3; D unresolved. V was trimmed by 4 bases and J by 6 bases, leaving 11 bases between them. The V gene's germline CDR1 is LGHNA and CDR2 YSLEER. The CDR3 loop spans 13 amino acids. The CDR3 region has the DNA TGCGCCAGCAGCCCCACCAGGTTGGATACGCAGTATTTT. Protein: CASSPTRLDTQYF.

In nucleotides, the CDR3 is TGCGCCAGCAGTCCTCTACGCGGACTAGCGGGGGGTCAGAACACCGGGGAGCTGTTTTTT. Encoded protein: CASSPLRGLAGGQNTGELFF. The rearrangement links TRBV4-1 to TRBJ2-2; 14 bases align to TRBD2. There are 20 residues in the CDR3. Germline V gene lookup returns CDR1 MGHRA and CDR2 YSYEKL. V was pared by 6 bases and J by 1 base, with 13 bases of the junction left unmatched.

This clone was seen only once. This chain links TRBV18 with TRBJ2-5; unclear D gene. This CDR3 is built from 15 residues. Germline V gives CDR1 KGHSH, CDR2 LQKENI. V was pared by 0 bases and J by 1 base, with 9 bases between. CDR3 nucleotides: TGTGCCAGCTCACCACCTAGCCAGGTCCAAGAGACCCAGTACTTC. Translating gives CASSPPSQVQETQYF.

This chain links TRBV5-8 with TRBJ2-3; D assignment may be TRBD1 or TRBD2 (6 bases each). This CDR3 has 15 residues. Trimming cost V 4 bases and J 1 base, with 13 bases left between them. Germline V gene data show CDR1 as SGHTS and CDR2 as YDEGEE. The DNA of the CDR3 is TGTGCCAGCAGCCTCAAGGAGGGGGGCACAGATACGCAGTATTTT. Translated: CASSLKEGGTDTQYF. Variable domain in full (rest from reference TRBV5-8 and TRBJ2-3): EAGVTQSPTHLIKTRGQQATLRCSPISGHTSVYWYQQALGLGLQFLLWYDEGEERNRGNFPPRFSGRQFPNYSSELNVNALELEDSALYLCASSLKEGGTDTQYFGPGTRLTVL.

This rearrangement joins TRBV29-1 to TRBJ2-7; TRBD1 agrees at 10 bases. Trimming removed 4 bases from V and 2 bases from J; junction bases left unmatched: 2. The CDR3 runs to 13 residues. The germline V gene encodes CDR1 SQVTM and CDR2 ANQGSEA. CDR3 sequence (DNA): TGCAGCGTTGGTGGGACAGGGGCCTACGAGCAGTACTTC. It codes for CSVGGTGAYEQYF.

This clone was observed once. This chain joins TRBV30 and TRBJ1-2, with a possible D match to TRBD1 (6 bases). Between the trimmed V and J ends, which lost 0 bases and 9 bases, there was a span of 14 bases. The CDR3 has 13 amino acids. Germline CDR1 is GTSNPN and CDR2 is SVGIG (reference sequence). This chain's CDR3 is CAWSVGGGECYTF. CDR3 in DNA: TGTGCCTGGAGTGTAGGCGGGGGCGAGTGCTACACCTTC.

The chain carries TRBV7-2 and TRBJ2-3; 9 bases line up with TRBD2. V lost 2 bases and J lost 6; bases outside the gene matches: 12. This CDR3 spans 17 amino acids. The germline gives CDR1 SGHTA, CDR2 FQGNSA. The CDR3 sequence: CASSLRAGGPSRDTQYF. The CDR3 region has the DNA TGTGCCAGCAGCTTAAGAGCGGGGGGCCCCTCGCGGGATACGCAGTATTTT.

The chain carries TRBV28 and TRBJ1-6, with D hard to call. CDR1 is MDHEN and CDR2 is SYDVKM in the germline V gene. This CDR3 is 16 amino acids long. V lost 6 bases and J lost 6, with 18 bases in between. CDR3 DNA: TGTGCCAGCAGACCCTTAAAGGGTCCACTTAATTCACCCCTCCACTTT. Protein sequence: CASRPLKGPLNSPLHF.

This CDR3 reads CASSSHRDGYEQYF. CDR3 bases: TGCGCCAGCAGCTCTCACCGGGACGGTTACGAGCAGTACTTC. The chain uses TRBV5-1 and TRBJ2-7; D is possibly TRBD1 or TRBD2 (5 bases each). V lost 3 bases to trimming and J lost 4 bases, with 14 bases between them. Germline V gene sequence: CDR1 SGHRS, CDR2 YFSETQ. The CDR3 has 14 amino acids.

The genes are TRBV30 and TRBJ1-6, with TRBD1 as a possible D gene (5 bases). Germline V gives CDR1 GTSNPN, CDR2 SVGIG (reference sequence). The length of the CDR3 is 15 residues. Trimming stripped 2 bases from V and 2 bases from J, with 10 bases between. Here the CDR3 DNA reads TGTGCCTGGAGTAGGTGGGGCACCTATAATTCACCCCTCCACTTT. Its translation is CAWSRWGTYNSPLHF.

This rearrangement joins TRBV28 to TRBJ1-2; D is possibly TRBD1 (5 bases). CDR1 MDHEN and CDR2 SYDVKM come from the germline V gene. V shed 2 bases and J shed 5 bases, with 12 bases lying between them. The CDR3 has 14 amino acids. CDR3 protein: CASSLPTGSYGYTF. The DNA of the CDR3 is TGTGCCAGCAGTTTACCTACAGGATCTTATGGCTACACCTTC.